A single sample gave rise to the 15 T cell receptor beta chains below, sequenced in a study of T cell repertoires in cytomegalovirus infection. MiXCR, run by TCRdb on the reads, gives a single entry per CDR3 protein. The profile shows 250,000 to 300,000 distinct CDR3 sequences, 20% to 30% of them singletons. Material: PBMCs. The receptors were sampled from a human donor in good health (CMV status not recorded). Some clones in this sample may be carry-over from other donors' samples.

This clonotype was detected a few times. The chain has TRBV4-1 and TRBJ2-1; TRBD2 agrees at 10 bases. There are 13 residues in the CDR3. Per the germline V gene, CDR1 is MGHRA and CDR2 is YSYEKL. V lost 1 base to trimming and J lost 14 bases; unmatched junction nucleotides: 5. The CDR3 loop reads CASSQAQRGGKFF. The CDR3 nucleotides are TGCGCCAGCAGCCAAGCGCAGCGGGGGGGCAAGTTCTTC.

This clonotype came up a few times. Here the CDR3 DNA reads TGTGCCAGTAGTGTCGGACGGCTGAATAATTCACCCCTCCACTTT. It encodes CASSVGRLNNSPLHF. The chain joins TRBV19 to TRBJ1-6, with no clear D. The V gene's germline CDR1 is LNHDA and CDR2 SQIVND (reference sequence). With 5 bases removed from V and 5 bases from J, the gap between germline ends came to 13 bases. The CDR3 length is 15 residues.

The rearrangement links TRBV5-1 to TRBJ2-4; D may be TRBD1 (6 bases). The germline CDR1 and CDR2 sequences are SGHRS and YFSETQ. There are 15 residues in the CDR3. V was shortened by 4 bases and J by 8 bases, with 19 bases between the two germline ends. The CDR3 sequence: CASSQAPPGADIQYF. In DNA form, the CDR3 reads TGCGCCAGCAGCCAGGCCCCTCCAGGGGCCGACATTCAGTACTTC.

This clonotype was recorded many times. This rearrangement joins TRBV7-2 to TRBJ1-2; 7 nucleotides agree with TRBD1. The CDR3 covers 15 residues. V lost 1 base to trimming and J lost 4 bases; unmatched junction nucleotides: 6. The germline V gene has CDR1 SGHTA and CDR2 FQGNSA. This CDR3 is CASSLGTGVSYGYTF. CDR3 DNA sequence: TGTGCCAGCAGCTTAGGCACAGGGGTTAGCTATGGCTACACCTTC.

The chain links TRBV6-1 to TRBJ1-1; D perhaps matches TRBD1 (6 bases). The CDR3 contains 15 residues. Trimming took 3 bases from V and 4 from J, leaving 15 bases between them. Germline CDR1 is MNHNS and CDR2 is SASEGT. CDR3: CASSEGEGGVTEAFF. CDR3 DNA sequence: TGTGCCAGCAGTGAGGGTGAGGGGGGGGTCACTGAAGCTTTCTTT.

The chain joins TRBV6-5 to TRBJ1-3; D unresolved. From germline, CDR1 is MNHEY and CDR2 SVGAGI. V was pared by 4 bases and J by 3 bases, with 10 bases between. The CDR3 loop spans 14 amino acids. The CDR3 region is CASSLRLFGNTIYF. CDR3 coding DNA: TGTGCCAGCAGTTTAAGATTGTTTGGAAACACCATATATTTT.

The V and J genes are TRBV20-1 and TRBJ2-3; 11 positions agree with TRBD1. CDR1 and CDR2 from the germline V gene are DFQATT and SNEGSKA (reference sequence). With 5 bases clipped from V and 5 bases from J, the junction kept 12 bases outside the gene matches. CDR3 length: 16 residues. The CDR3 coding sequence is TGCAGTGCTGGGGGGACAGGGGGAAACCGACGAGATACGCAGTATTTT. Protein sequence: CSAGGTGGNRRDTQYF.

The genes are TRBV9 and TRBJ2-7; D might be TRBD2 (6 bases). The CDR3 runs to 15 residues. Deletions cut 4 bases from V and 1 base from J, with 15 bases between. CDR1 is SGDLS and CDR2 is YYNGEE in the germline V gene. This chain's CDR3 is CASSTIGTGSYEQYF. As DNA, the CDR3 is TGTGCCAGCAGCACTATCGGGACTGGTTCCTACGAGCAGTACTTC.

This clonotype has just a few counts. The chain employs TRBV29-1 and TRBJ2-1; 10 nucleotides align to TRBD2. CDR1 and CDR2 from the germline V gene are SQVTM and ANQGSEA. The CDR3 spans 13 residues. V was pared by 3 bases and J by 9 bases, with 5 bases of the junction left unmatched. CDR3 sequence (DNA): TGCAGCGTTGAGACTAGCGGGTACGCTGAGCAGTTCTTC. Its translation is CSVETSGYAEQFF.

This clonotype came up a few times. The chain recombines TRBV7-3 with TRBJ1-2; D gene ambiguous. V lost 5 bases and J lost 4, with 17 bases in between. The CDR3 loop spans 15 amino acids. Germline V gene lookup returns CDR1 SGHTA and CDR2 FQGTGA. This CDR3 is CASSLYPSGPYGYTF. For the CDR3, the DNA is TGTGCCAGCAGCCTCTACCCCTCAGGCCCCTATGGCTACACCTTC.

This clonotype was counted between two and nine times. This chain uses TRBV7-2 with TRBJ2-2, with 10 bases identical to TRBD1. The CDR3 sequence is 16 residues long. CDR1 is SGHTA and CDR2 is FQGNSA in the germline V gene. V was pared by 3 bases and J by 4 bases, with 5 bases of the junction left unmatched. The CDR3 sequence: CASSFRDRGLTGELFF. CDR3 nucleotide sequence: TGTGCCAGCAGCTTCCGGGACAGGGGACTCACCGGGGAGCTGTTTTTT.

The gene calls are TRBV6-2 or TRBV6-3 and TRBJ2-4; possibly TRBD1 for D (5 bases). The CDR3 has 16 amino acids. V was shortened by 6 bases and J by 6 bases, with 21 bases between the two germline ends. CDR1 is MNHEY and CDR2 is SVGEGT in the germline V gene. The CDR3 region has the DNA TGTGCCAGCAGGCCCACATGGGGCAGCCAAAGAAACATTCAGTACTTC. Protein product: CASRPTWGSQRNIQYF.

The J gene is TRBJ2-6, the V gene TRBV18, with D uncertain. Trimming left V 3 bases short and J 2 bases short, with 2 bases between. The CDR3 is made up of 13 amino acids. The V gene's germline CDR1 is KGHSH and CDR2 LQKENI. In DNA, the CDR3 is TGTGCCAGCTCACCTGCTGGGGCCAACGTCCTGACTTTC. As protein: CASSPAGANVLTF.

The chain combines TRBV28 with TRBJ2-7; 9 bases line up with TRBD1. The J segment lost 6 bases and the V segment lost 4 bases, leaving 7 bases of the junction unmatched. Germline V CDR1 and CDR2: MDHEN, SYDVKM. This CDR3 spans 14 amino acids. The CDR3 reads CASSSLTGGSEQYF. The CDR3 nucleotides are TGTGCCAGCAGTTCACTGACAGGGGGTAGCGAGCAGTACTTC.

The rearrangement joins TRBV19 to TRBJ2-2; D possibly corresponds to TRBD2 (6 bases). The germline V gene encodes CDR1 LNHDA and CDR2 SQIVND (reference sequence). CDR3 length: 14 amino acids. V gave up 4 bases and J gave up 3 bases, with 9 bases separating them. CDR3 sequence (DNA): TGTGCCAGTAGTACCGGGGGTTACACCGGGGAGCTGTTTTTT. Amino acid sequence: CASSTGGYTGELFF.